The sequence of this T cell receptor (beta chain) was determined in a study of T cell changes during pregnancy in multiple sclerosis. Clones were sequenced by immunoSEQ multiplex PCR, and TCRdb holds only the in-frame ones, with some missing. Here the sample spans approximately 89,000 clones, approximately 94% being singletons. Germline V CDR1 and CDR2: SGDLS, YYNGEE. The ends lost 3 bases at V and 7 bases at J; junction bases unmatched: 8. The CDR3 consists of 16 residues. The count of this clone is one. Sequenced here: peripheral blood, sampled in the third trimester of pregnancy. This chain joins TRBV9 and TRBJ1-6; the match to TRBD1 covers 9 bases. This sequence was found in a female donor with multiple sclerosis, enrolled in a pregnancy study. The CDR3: CASSAPGQGWNSPLHF. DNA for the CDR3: TGTGCCAGCAGCGCTCCGGGACAGGGTTGGAATTCACCCCTCCACTTT.